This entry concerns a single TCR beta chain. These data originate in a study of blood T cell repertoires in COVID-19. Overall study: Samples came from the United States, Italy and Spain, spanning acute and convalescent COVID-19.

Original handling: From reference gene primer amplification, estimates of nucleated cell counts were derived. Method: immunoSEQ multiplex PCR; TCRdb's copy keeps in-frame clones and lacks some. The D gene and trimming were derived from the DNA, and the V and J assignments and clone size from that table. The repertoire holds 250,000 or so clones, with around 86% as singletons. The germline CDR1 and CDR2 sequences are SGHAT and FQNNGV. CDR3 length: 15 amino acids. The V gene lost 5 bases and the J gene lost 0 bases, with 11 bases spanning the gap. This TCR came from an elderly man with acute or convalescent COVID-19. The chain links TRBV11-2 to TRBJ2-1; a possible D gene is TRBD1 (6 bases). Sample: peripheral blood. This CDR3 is CASSPGQLSYNEQFF. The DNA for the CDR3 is TGTGCCAGCAGCCCGGGACAACTCTCCTACAATGAGCAGTTCTTC.